These 26 T cell receptor beta chains came from one sample sequenced in a study of blood T cell repertoires in COVID-19 (dated by TCRdb to about 2020). The library was built by means of the immunoSEQ multiplex PCR assay. Held by TCRdb, this immuneACCESS table contains in-frame sequences only and omits some clones. Under half of the omission traces to an unresolved V gene where checked; the cause of the rest is unknown. The sample profile shows over 200,000 clones; 88% of them were found once. Jointly, the top ten make up less than 3.5% of the sample. The source material was peripheral blood. The receptors shown here come from a woman aged 60 to 75 with acute or convalescent COVID-19.

This sequence joins TRBV5-1 and TRBJ1-1; D gene unclear. Between the trimmed V and J ends, which lost 4 bases and 3 bases, there was a span of 16 bases. Germline CDR1 SGHRS, CDR2 YFSETQ. The CDR3 spans 15 residues. CDR3 sequence reads: CASSRDGRWDTEAFF. CDR3 in DNA: TGCGCCAGCAGCCGCGATGGGAGGTGGGACACTGAAGCTTTCTTT.

The genes are TRBV27 and TRBJ2-7, with D possibly TRBD2 on 6 matching bases. The CDR3 totals 13 residues. Germline V gene lookup returns CDR1 MNHEY and CDR2 SMNVEV (reference sequence). The V and J ends lost 2 bases and 2 bases respectively, with 7 bases between them. The chain's CDR3 is CASSLGRPYEQYF. In DNA, the CDR3 is TGTGCCAGCAGTTTAGGGAGGCCCTACGAGCAGTACTTC.

V is TRBV29-1 and J is TRBJ2-7; TRBD1 is a possible D gene (7 bases). Germline V gives CDR1 SQVTM, CDR2 ANQGSEA. The CDR3 is 14 residues long. The V end was cut by 4 bases, the J end by 2 bases, with 15 bases between. CDR3 loop: CSVAPQGGPYEQYF. DNA of the CDR3: TGCAGCGTTGCACCCCAGGGGGGCCCCTACGAGCAGTACTTC.

The chain employs TRBV6-4 and TRBJ2-1, with a weak D call TRBD2 (5 bases). Germline CDR1 MRHNA, CDR2 SNTAGT. V was trimmed by 3 bases and J by 0 bases, leaving 9 bases between them. The CDR3 consists of 15 residues. CDR3 in amino acids: CASSEDGGSYNEQFF. DNA for the CDR3: TGTGCCAGCAGTGAAGATGGAGGCTCCTACAATGAGCAGTTCTTC.

This clone was seen a few times. The rearrangement uses TRBV9 and TRBJ2-4; D gene uncertain. The germline gives CDR1 SGDLS, CDR2 YYNGEE. The CDR3 has 15 residues. V was cut by 1 base and J by 7 bases, with 15 bases left in between. Written as DNA, the CDR3 is TGTGCCAGCAGCGTAACGAGCGCCCCGGGTAACATTCAGTACTTC. Amino acid sequence: CASSVTSAPGNIQYF.

The chain has TRBV3-1 (or the pseudogene TRBV3-2) and TRBJ2-2; the D is unclear. CDR3 length: 14 residues. V lost 7 bases and J 6 bases, leaving 15 bases between the germline ends. Germline V gives CDR1 LGHDT, CDR2 YNNKEL (reference sequence). CDR3 in DNA: TGTGCCAGCAAATACAGTGGAACCTCCGGGGAGCTGTTTTTT. Translated, it gives CASKYSGTSGELFF.

J is TRBJ2-7 and V is TRBV27; 7 bases agree with TRBD1. J was trimmed by 2 bases and V by 8 bases; bases with no gene match: 9. The germline V gene encodes CDR1 MNHEY and CDR2 SMNVEV (reference sequence). The CDR3 is made up of 14 amino acids. The CDR3 is CASSQGENPYEQYF. The CDR3 coding sequence is TGTGCCAGCTCCCAGGGGGAAAACCCCTACGAGCAGTACTTC.

The chain has TRBV19 and TRBJ2-2; a possible D gene is TRBD1 (6 bases). CDR3 length: 15 residues. The germline V gene encodes CDR1 LNHDA and CDR2 SQIVND (reference sequence). V was trimmed by 5 bases and J by 7 bases, leaving 17 bases between them. The CDR3 region has the DNA TGTGCCAGTAGTCTCTCCACAGGGTACAACGGGGAGCTGTTTTTT. Translation: CASSLSTGYNGELFF.

V gene TRBV19 combines with J gene TRBJ2-1; D not certain. The CDR3 consists of 12 residues. Germline CDR1 is LNHDA and CDR2 is SQIVND (reference sequence). V lost 3 bases to trimming and J lost 5 bases, with 5 bases between them. The CDR3 DNA reads as TGTGCCAGTAGTATGTACAACAATGAGCAGTTCTTC. The encoded protein is CASSMYNNEQFF.

The chain combines TRBV12-5 with TRBJ1-1, with 10 positions matching TRBD1. Germline-derived CDR1 and CDR2 are LGHNT and FRNRAP. The CDR3 is made up of 16 amino acids. The trim removed 6 bases at V and 1 base at J, leaving 8 bases unmatched. CDR3 sequence: CASGTRQGAANTEAFF. CDR3 bases: TGTGCTAGTGGGACCCGACAGGGGGCGGCGAACACTGAAGCTTTCTTT.

The chain recombines TRBV7-3 with TRBJ1-2; TRBD1 matches at 12 bases. Trimming at V came to 1 base and at J to 8 bases, leaving 2 bases not matched to a gene. CDR3 length: 14 amino acids. Germline loops: CDR1 SGHTA, CDR2 FQGTGA. The CDR3 here is CASSLSGTGGGYTF. Here the CDR3 DNA reads TGTGCCAGCAGCTTAAGCGGGACAGGGGGCGGCTACACCTTC.

The chain uses TRBV18 and TRBJ1-5, with D unresolved. This CDR3 region has 14 residues. Germline V gene lookup returns CDR1 KGHSH and CDR2 LQKENI. The V gene lost 5 bases and the J gene lost 1 base, with 9 bases spanning the gap. The CDR3: CASSSRRSNQPQHF. CDR3 nucleotides: TGTGCCAGCTCATCCCGCAGGAGCAATCAGCCCCAGCATTTT.

The chain couples TRBV14 to TRBJ1-2, with D hard to call. In germline, CDR1 is SGHDN, CDR2 FVKESK. V lost 0 bases, J lost 4 bases, and 9 bases lay in between. The CDR3 runs to 14 residues. The CDR3 here is CASSQDRPLYGYTF. As DNA, the CDR3 is TGTGCCAGCAGCCAAGACAGGCCCCTCTATGGCTACACCTTC.

V is TRBV28 and J is TRBJ1-2; 9 positions agree with TRBD1. The CDR3 consists of 15 residues. The germline gives CDR1 MDHEN, CDR2 SYDVKM. V shed 4 bases, J shed 2 bases, and the junction held 5 bases outside the gene matches. For the CDR3, the DNA is TGTGCCAGCAGTTCCACAGGGGGCGGAAACTATGGCTACACCTTC. Protein product: CASSSTGGGNYGYTF.

The chain couples TRBV24-1 to TRBJ2-1; 8 nucleotides agree with TRBD1. The CDR3 contains 15 residues. Per the germline V gene, CDR1 is KGHDR and CDR2 is SFDVKD. The V and J ends lost 4 bases and 0 bases, in that order; junction bases with no gene match: 1. CDR3 residues: CATSETGVSYNEQFF. The DNA of the CDR3 is TGTGCCACCAGTGAGACAGGGGTCTCCTACAATGAGCAGTTCTTC.

The J gene is TRBJ2-1, the V gene TRBV5-1, with TRBD2 identical over 9 bases. The CDR3 has 16 residues. The germline CDR1 and CDR2 sequences are SGHRS and YFSETQ. V trimming: 4 bases; J trimming: 3 bases; junction bases outside the gene matches: 8. CDR3 bases: TGCGCCAGCAGCGCCGGGACTAGCAGTAACTACAATGAGCAGTTCTTC. Amino acids: CASSAGTSSNYNEQFF.

This chain joins TRBV6-2 or TRBV6-3 and TRBJ1-2; 7 bases agree with TRBD1. The junction had 1 base not matched to a gene; V was cut back by 5 bases and J by 4 bases. The germline V gene encodes CDR1 MNHEY and CDR2 SVGEGT. The CDR3 is made up of 12 amino acids. In nucleotides, the CDR3 is TGTGCCAGCAGTCGGGACAGCTATGGCTACACCTTC. Translated: CASSRDSYGYTF.

The V call is TRBV19, the J call TRBJ1-6; a weak D match, TRBD1 (6 bases). The germline V gene encodes CDR1 LNHDA and CDR2 SQIVND (reference sequence). The V and J ends lost 6 bases and 5 bases respectively, with 11 bases between them. This CDR3 contains 14 residues. The CDR3 sequence is CASRRDKDNSPLHF. CDR3 DNA sequence: TGTGCCAGTAGGAGGGACAAAGATAATTCACCCCTCCACTTT.

This chain joins TRBV28 and TRBJ1-2, with 12 bases lining up with TRBD1. Germline CDR1 MDHEN, CDR2 SYDVKM. The CDR3 has 15 amino acids. V lost 4 bases, J lost 8 bases, and 8 bases stayed unmatched. The CDR3 DNA sequence: TGTGCCAGCAGTTCGGAGGGACAGGGGGCAAGGGGCTACACCTTC. This translates into CASSSEGQGARGYTF.

This chain joins TRBV19 and TRBJ2-1, with 8 positions matching TRBD2. Germline trimming cut 8 bases from V and 2 bases from J; bases unmatched to any gene: 2. From germline, CDR1 is LNHDA and CDR2 SQIVND (reference sequence). This CDR3 region has 13 residues. The CDR3 sequence is CASSAGAYNEQFF. The CDR3 bases are TGTGCCAGTTCAGCGGGGGCCTACAATGAGCAGTTCTTC.

The chain couples TRBV7-9 to TRBJ2-3; 8 bases match TRBD2. Germline CDR1 and CDR2: SEHNR and FQNEAQ (reference sequence). The CDR3 sequence is 16 residues long. V was pared by 5 bases and J by 1 base, with 8 bases of the junction left unmatched. Here the CDR3 reads CASSTIAGRGTDTQYF. DNA of the CDR3: TGTGCCAGCAGCACAATAGCGGGGAGGGGCACAGATACGCAGTATTTT. The variable domain in full, completed from reference TRBV7-9 and TRBJ2-3, reads DTGVSQNPRHKITKRGQNVTFRCDPISEHNRLYWYRQTLGQGPEFLTYFQNEAQLEKSRLLSDRFSAERPKGSFSTLEIQRTEQGDSAMYLCASSTIAGRGTDTQYFGPGTRLTVL.

The J gene is TRBJ2-7, the V gene TRBV7-8; 11 nucleotides agree with TRBD2. The J segment lost 6 bases and the V segment lost 0 bases, leaving 7 bases of the junction unmatched. The CDR3 totals 16 residues. Germline CDR1 reads SGHVS; CDR2 reads FQNEAQ. The CDR3 sequence is CASSLALAGGKGEQYF. As DNA, the CDR3 is TGTGCCAGCAGCTTAGCCCTAGCGGGAGGAAAAGGCGAGCAGTACTTC.

This rearrangement joins TRBV29-1 to TRBJ2-7; D call uncertain. Trimming took 4 bases from V and 3 from J, leaving 10 bases between them. The CDR3 totals 12 residues. Per germline, CDR1 SQVTM and CDR2 ANQGSEA. CDR3 in DNA: TGCAGCGTTGCCACTACCTTCTACGAGCAGTACTTC. This codes for CSVATTFYEQYF.

The rearrangement joins TRBV3-1 (or the pseudogene TRBV3-2) to TRBJ2-1; TRBD2 matches at 8 bases. The CDR3 totals 16 residues. Germline lookup yields CDR1 LGHDT and CDR2 YNNKEL (reference sequence). The V and J ends lost 6 bases and 6 bases, in that order; junction bases with no gene match: 13. For the CDR3, the DNA is TGTGCCAGCAGACGGAGCGGGAGTGGTGGGAGCAATGAGCAGTTCTTC. Translation gives CASRRSGSGGSNEQFF.

This clone appeared a single time. V and J are TRBV10-3 and TRBJ2-7; 12 bases line up with TRBD1. The CDR3 runs to 14 residues. The ends lost 6 bases at V and 7 bases at J; junction bases unmatched: 7. Germline V lookup: CDR1 ENHRY, CDR2 SYGVKD. This CDR3 is CAIRPGQGAVEQYF. In DNA form, the CDR3 reads TGTGCCATCAGGCCGGGACAGGGGGCTGTTGAGCAGTACTTC.

J is TRBJ1-1 and V is TRBV15; D may be TRBD1 (5 bases). CDR3 length: 11 residues. Germline V CDR1 and CDR2: LNHNV, YYDKDF (reference sequence). Between the trimmed V and J ends, which lost 6 bases and 11 bases, there was a span of 13 bases. CDR3 region: CATRVGVEAFF. The CDR3 DNA sequence: TGTGCCACCAGAGTAGGGGTAGAGGCTTTCTTT. Filled out from reference TRBV15 and TRBJ1-1, the complete variable domain reads DAMVIQNPRYQVTQFGKPVTLSCSQTLNHNVMYWYQQKSSQAPKLLFHYYDKDFNNEADTPDNFQSRRPNTSFCFLDIRSPGLGDTAMYLCATRVGVEAFFGQGTRLTVV.